This T cell receptor (beta chain) emerged from a study of T cells in Graves' hyperthyroidism and ophthalmopathy. Broader study findings: A model built on 13 V-J features separated ophthalmopathy from stable hyperthyroidism.

The CDR3 is 13 residues long. Trimming cost V 5 bases and J 4 bases, with 12 bases left between them. Germline values: CDR1 GTSNPN, CDR2 SVGIG (reference sequence). Amplification of TCR beta CDR3 regions used RNA as the template. HTBI primers were used for first-round RT-PCR of the TCR CDR3. Using its own MiXCR run on the multiplex PCR reads, TCRdb lists one record per CDR3 protein. The data hold 600,000 to 850,000 distinct CDR3 sequences, with under 20% observed a single time. Hyperthyroidism patients were newly diagnosed, had disease duration under 2 months, and were aged 18 to 65 years. Not enrolled were patients with uncontrolled infection, other autoimmune disease, pregnancy or lactation. This clonotype was recorded at least ten times. As yet, its antigen is unknown.

The chain has TRBV30 and TRBJ2-1, with a weak D call TRBD1 (6 bases). The clonotype originates from a woman aged 45-65 years with Graves' hyperthyroidism that later progressed to Graves' ophthalmopathy. Source material: blood. The CDR3 nucleotides read TGTGCCTGGGACAGGAACGGGTACAATGAGCAGTTCTTC. Encoded protein: CAWDRNGYNEQFF. Together with reference TRBV30 and TRBJ2-1, the CDR3 gives the full variable domain: SQTIHQWPATLVQPVGSPLSLECTVEGTSNPNLYWYRQAAGRGLQLLFYSVGIGQISSEVPQNLSASRPQDRQFILSSKKLLLSDSGFYLCAWDRNGYNEQFFGPGTRLTVL.